This T cell receptor (beta chain) was retrieved from a study of neurological immune-mediated disorders. As to this clonotype: Its matching antigen is unknown.

The unsorted libraries were prepared from 2 million PBMCs (stored at -80 C). The cDNA was generated through 5'RACE incorporating 10-nucleotide random UMIs. TCRdb reanalysed the 5' RACE reads using MiXCR and keeps one entry per CDR3 protein. The sample holds 15,000 to 20,000 distinct CDR3 sequences, around a quarter seen once. Study results and limitations: HTLV-1-associated myelopathy ranked highest for TCR clonal expansion and multiple sclerosis lowest, beneath healthy controls.

V lost 2 bases and J lost 8; bases outside the gene matches: 5. The CDR3 is 14 amino acids. Germline-derived CDR1 and CDR2 are SGHRS and YFSETQ. This chain connects TRBV5-1 to TRBJ1-4, with 8 bases that match TRBD1. The sequenced sample consisted of PBMCs. The sequence came from a man over 45 with HTLV-1-associated myelopathy (HAM/TSP). The CDR3 spells CASSFDRGGEKLFF. CDR3 DNA sequence: TGCGCCAGCAGCTTCGACAGGGGAGGGGAAAAACTGTTTTTT.